The source of this TCR beta chain is a study of shared clonotypes between healthy human individuals. Overall study: CD4 naive cells filled three plates per donor, CD4 memory three, CD8 naive two and CD8 memory one.

Sorted subsets were amplified in replicate PCRs using approximately 0.2 ug DNA, 30,000 to 35,000 T cell genomes. The table came from immunoSEQ multiplex PCR; TCRdb's copy has only in-frame clones and leaves some out. This sample yields tens of thousands of clones, of which 50% to 70% are seen a single time; 51% belongs to the top ten. CDR1 is MNHNS, CDR2 SASEGT, per germline. V gave up 4 bases and J gave up 5 bases; unmatched junction bases: 4. The CDR3 totals 13 residues. The chain combines TRBV6-1 with TRBJ2-5; 7 bases match TRBD1. This clonotype was obtained from a man aged 30 to 45 in good health. Sample: memory CD8+ T cells sorted from blood. Noted subset: CD45RO+ cells pooled with CCR7-negative TemRA cells. CDR3 in DNA: TGTGCCAGCAGTGCGGGACAGCGGGAGACCCAGTACTTC. This gives the protein CASSAGQRETQYF.